This section outlines one TCR beta chain sequence together with its context. Its recognized antigen is unknown. No base quality values were provided; no much bigger clone lies one nucleotide off. To demonstrate the VDJtools post-analysis software, the study profiled TCR beta repertoires from the peripheral blood of approximately twelve young patients with multiple sclerosis. Multiple sclerosis patients were children and adolescents aged about 6 to 15 years. This entry is derived from a study of post-analysis software for immune sequencing data (dated by TCRdb to the mid-2010s). A note on the overall study: The recorded disease courses included relapsing-remitting, secondary progressive and progressive-relapsing multiple sclerosis, and some patients had no subtype annotation. Patient repertoires were compared against roughly 12 previously published healthy control repertoires from donors aged roughly 6 to 26 years. A subset of samples was prepared in parallel using single-end sample barcoding, then pooled and co-amplified after Illumina adapter ligation.

Including the terminal cysteine and phenylalanine, the CDR3 comprises 14 residues. The read is trimmed to its CDR3 DNA, 42 bases read in frame from base 1. According to the germline V gene, CDR1 reads SGHAT and CDR2 reads FQNNGV. V is clipped by 1 base and J by 7 bases, and the sequence between their germline boundaries is 11 bases long. Library preparation used PCR. The run used an Illumina HiSeq 2500. To reduce PCR and sequencing biases, unique molecular identifiers were incorporated into the TCR beta cDNA libraries. Around 500,000 cDNA molecules were obtained for every 1 to 10 million input T cells, so each molecule roughly corresponded to one T cell. The patient libraries were prepared and sequenced using the same protocol as the earlier healthy control dataset. Samples belonging to the same batch were prepared together, multiplexed and sequenced on a shared HiSeq lane. Turning to the authors' computational methods: Raw barcoded reads were processed with MIGEC, discarding single-read molecular identifier groups before consensus assembly and CDR3 extraction. Clonotype tables were post-analysed with VDJtools, and diversity was normalized by down-sampling all datasets to the smallest sample size. In repertoire overlap clustering, CDR3 amino acid sequences, but not nucleotide sequences, were matched to correct batch-related cross-sample contamination. The raw public data were reprocessed by TCRdb itself: fastp quality trimming at Q25, MiXCR clonotype calling, in-frame beta chains only. Each CDR3 protein gets just one entry, which takes the most common genes and DNA from the rows behind it. For this entry, the V and J calls and clone size follow TCRdb and not the study's own pipeline. The sample contains 600,000 to 750,000 distinct CDR3 sequences, 55% to 60% of them found a single time. Together, the top ten hold about 11% of the sample.

Overall study outcomes, separate from this receptor: The control group was slightly older than the multiple sclerosis patient group. Patients showed significantly higher frequencies than controls for about 5 TRBV segments, among them TRBV5-6, TRBV5-1 and TRBV20-1. Compared with controls, multiple sclerosis patients had significantly lower normalized Chao1 diversity, a finding suggesting substantial peripheral T-cell clonal expansion. When samples were clustered directly using the F measure, samples prepared in the same batch co-clustered strongly, which prompted a batch-effect correction.

In this chain, TRBV11-2 is recombined with TRBJ2-1; a weak D assignment points to TRBD2 (5 bases agree). Source material: blood. This sequence was found in a girl between 2 and 10 years old with multiple sclerosis. The nucleotide sequence reads TGTGCCAGCAGCTTAGGTGAGGGTTGGAATGAGCAGTTCTTC. Its protein reads: CASSLGEGWNEQFF.